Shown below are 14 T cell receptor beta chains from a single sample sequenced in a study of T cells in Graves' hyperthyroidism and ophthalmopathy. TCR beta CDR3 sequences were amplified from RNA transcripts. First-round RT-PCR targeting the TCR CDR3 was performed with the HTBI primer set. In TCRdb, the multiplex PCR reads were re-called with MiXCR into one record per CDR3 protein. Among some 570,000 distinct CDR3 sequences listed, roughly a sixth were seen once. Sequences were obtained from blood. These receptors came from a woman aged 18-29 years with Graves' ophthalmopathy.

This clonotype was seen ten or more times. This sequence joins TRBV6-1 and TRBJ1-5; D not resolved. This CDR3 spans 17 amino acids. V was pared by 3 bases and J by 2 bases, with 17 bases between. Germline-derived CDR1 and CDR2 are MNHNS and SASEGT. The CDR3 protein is CASSDPPTLQGNQPQHF. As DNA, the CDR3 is TGTGCCAGCAGTGACCCGCCAACATTGCAGGGCAATCAGCCCCAGCATTTT.

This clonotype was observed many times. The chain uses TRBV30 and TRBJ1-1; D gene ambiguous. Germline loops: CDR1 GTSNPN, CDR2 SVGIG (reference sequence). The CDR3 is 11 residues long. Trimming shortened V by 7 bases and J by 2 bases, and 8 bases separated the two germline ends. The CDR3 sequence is CASDGNTEAFF. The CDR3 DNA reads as TGTGCCTCGGACGGAAACACTGAAGCTTTCTTT. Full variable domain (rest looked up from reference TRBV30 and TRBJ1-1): SQTIHQWPATLVQPVGSPLSLECTVEGTSNPNLYWYRQAAGRGLQLLFYSVGIGQISSEVPQNLSASRPQDRQFILSSKKLLLSDSGFYLCASDGNTEAFFGQGTRLTVV.

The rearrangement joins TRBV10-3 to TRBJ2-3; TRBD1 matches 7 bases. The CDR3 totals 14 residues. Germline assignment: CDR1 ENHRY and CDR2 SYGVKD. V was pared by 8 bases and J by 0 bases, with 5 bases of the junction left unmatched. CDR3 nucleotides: TGTGCCATCGCACAGGGGCCCAGCACAGATACGCAGTATTTT. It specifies CAIAQGPSTDTQYF.

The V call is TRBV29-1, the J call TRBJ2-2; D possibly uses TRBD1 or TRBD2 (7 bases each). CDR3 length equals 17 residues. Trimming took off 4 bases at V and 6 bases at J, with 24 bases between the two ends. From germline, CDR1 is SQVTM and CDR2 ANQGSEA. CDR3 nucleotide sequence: TGCAGCGTTGCCCTTCGGGGAGGGGGCGTTTTAGCCGGGGAGCTGTTTTTT. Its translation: CSVALRGGGVLAGELFF.

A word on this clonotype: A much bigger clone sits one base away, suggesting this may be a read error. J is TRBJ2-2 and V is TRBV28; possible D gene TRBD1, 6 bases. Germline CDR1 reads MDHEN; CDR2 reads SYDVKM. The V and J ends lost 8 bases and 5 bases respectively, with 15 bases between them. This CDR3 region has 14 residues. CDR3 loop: CASAIQGNTGELFF. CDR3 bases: TGTGCCAGCGCCATCCAGGGGAATACCGGGGAGCTGTTTTTT. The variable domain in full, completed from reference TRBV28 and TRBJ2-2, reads DVKVTQSSRYLVKRTGEKVFLECVQDMDHENMFWYRQDPGLGLRLIYFSYDVKMKEKGDIPEGYSVSREKKERFSLILESASTNQTSMYLCASAIQGNTGELFFGEGSRLTVL.

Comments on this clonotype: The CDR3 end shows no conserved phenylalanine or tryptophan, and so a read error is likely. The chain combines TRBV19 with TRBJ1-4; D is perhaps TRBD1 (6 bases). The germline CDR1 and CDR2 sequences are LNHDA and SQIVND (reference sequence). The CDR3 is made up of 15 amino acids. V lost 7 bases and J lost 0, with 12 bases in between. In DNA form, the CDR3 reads TGTGCCAGTAAGGCCAGGGACACAACTAATGAAAAACTGTTTTCT. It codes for CASKARDTTNEKLFS.

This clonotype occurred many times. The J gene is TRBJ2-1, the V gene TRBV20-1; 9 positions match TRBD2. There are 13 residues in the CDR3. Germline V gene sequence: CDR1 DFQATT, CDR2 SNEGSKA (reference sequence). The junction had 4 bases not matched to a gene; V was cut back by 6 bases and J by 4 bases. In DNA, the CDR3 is TGCAGTGCAGCGGGGGGCGGTTACAATGAGCAGTTCTTC. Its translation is CSAAGGGYNEQFF.

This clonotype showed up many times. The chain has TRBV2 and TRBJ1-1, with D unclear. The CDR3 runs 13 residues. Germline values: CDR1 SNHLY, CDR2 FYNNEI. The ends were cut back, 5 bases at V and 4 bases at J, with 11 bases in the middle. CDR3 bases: TGTGCCAGCAGTTACCAGATATCCACTGAAGCTTTCTTT. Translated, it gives CASSYQISTEAFF. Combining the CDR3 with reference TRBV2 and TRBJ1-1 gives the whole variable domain EPEVTQTPSHQVTQMGQEVILRCVPISNHLYFYWYRQILGQKVEFLVSFYNNEISEKSEIFDDQFSVERPDGSNFTLKIRSTKLEDSAMYFCASSYQISTEAFFGQGTRLTVV.

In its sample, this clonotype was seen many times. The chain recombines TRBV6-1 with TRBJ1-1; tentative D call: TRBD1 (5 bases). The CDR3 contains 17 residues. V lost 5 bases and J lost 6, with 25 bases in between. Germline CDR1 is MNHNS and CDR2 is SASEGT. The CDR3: CASSYSWGQDGKSEAFF. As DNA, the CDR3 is TGTGCCAGCAGTTACTCTTGGGGCCAGGATGGTAAGTCTGAAGCTTTCTTT.

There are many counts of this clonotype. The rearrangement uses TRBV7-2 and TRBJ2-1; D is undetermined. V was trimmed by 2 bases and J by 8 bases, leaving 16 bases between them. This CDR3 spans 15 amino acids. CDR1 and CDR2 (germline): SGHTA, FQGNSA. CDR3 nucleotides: TGTGCCAGCAGCTTACAGAGACTCCCCTATGATGAGCAGTTCTTC. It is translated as CASSLQRLPYDEQFF.

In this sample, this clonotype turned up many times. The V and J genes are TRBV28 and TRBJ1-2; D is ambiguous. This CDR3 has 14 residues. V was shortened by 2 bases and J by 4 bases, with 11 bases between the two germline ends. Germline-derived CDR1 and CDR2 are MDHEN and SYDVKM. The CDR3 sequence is CASSLKGSLYGYTF. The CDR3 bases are TGTGCCAGCAGTTTAAAAGGATCTCTCTATGGCTACACCTTC.

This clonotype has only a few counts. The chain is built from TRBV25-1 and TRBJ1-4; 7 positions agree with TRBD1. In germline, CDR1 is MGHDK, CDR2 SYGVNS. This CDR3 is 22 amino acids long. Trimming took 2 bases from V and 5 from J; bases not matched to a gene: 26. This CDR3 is CASSEPPWDRGPSPALNEKLFF. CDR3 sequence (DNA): TGTGCCAGCAGTGAACCCCCCTGGGACAGAGGCCCCTCGCCCGCCTTGAATGAAAAACTGTTTTTT.

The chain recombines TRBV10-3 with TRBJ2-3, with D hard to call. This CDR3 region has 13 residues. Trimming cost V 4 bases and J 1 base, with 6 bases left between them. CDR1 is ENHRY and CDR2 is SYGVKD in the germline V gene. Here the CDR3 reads CAISVGRTDTQYF. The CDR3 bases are TGTGCCATCAGTGTTGGACGCACAGATACGCAGTATTTT.

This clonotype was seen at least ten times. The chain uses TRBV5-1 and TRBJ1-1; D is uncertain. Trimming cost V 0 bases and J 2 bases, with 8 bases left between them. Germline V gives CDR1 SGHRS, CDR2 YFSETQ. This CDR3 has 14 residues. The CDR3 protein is CASSLATQNTEAFF. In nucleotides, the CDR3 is TGCGCCAGCAGCTTGGCCACCCAAAACACTGAAGCTTTCTTT.